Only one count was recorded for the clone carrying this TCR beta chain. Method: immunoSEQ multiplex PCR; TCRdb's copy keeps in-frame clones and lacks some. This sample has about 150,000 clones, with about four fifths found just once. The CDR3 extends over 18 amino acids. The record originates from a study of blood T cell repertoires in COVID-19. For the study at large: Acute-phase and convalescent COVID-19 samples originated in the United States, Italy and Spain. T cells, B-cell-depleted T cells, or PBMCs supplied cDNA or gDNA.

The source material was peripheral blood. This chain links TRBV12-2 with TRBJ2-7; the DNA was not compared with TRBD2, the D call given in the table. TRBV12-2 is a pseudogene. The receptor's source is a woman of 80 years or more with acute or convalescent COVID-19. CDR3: CASRWRLAGGRTSYEQYF. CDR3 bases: TGTGCAAGTCGCTGGAGACTAGCGGGAGGACGAACGAGCTACGAGCAGTACTTC.